Sequencing of this T cell receptor (beta chain) was carried out in a study of tissue T cells after allogeneic stem cell transplantation (dated by TCRdb to 2021 to 2024). Regarding the research as a whole: If a tissue had multiple samples, a pathologist reviewed H&E sections so that samples with histologically apparent lymphocytes got priority for sequencing. The human arm was conducted as a prospective observational study, and neither blinding nor randomization was performed. TCR beta repertoires were profiled across many tissues obtained from research autopsies of patients with and without GVHD, as well as in mouse models of GVHD. Broad study findings and their caveats: Few T cell clones were found to be shared across patients, but shared repertoire signatures across patients were revealed in a tissue-specific fashion by motif-based clustering. Within patients, how anatomically similar tissues were was a major factor shaping TCR repertoire composition, regardless of disease or transplant status. Which tissue TCRs were alloreactive or antigen-specific was not determined in the study, and some clones might have been persisting host cells. Blood samples were not available from the non-GVHD comparator patients. In both patients and mice, T cells from blood and spleen covered only a limited part of the TCR repertoire found in tissues. The patient cohort was small and varied clinically, and sampling depth was recognized as a limitation.

The method behind the library was the immunoSEQ multiplex PCR assay. TCRbeta CDR3 sequencing was performed at survey depth by Adaptive Biotechnologies, and CDR3 sequences, V/J genes, productive frequency and template counts were reported. Amplification of TCR beta CDR3 regions was performed from genomic DNA rather than from RNA. Per the authors' processing: Jensen-Shannon divergence was used to quantify pairwise repertoire overlap between tissues, with a value of 1 meaning complete divergence and a value of 0 meaning identical repertoires. Based on pairwise JSD values, tissues were grouped by single-linkage agglomerative hierarchical clustering, and the results were shown as dendrograms. GLIPH2 was applied to all patient samples using simulation_depth 1000, kmer_min_depth 3, and cdr3_length_cutoff 8, and only groups with more than two unique CDR3s were retained. A standardized tissue-overlap score was calculated by extrapolating Jaccard GLIPH-group overlap across patients to a standard repertoire size of 1000 clones. Linear mixed-effect models, with tissue as a fixed effect and individual as a random effect, were used to test how diversity related to clinical or experimental variables. Sourced from immuneACCESS, this table was stored by TCRdb with only in-frame sequences that have V and J called. A share of the clones is absent; for the studies checked, an unresolved V gene accounts for under half, and the remainder has no known explanation. The V and J calls and clone size are taken from that table; D and trimming were inferred from the DNA. A total of about 6,300 clones appear in this sample, 69% of them only once. The ten largest clonotypes hold about a quarter of the sample.

The sample's time point label, in plain terms: human tissue collected at research (rapid) autopsy. Three non-HCT comparator patients with other cancers, who had at least five GI tract samples and no known GI disease at death, were retrospectively selected. Autopsy tissues included GI sites from esophagus to rectum, liver, skin and lymphoid organs including spleen, after a median post-mortem interval of approximately nine hours. Each autopsy specimen was bisected, with one portion flash-frozen in liquid nitrogen and the remainder formalin-fixed, and the outer muscle layers of GI specimens were removed. Genomic DNA was extracted from frozen tissues using the Mag-Bind Blood & Tissue DNA HDQ 96 Kit on a Chemagic 360 or the DNeasy Blood & Tissue Kit. Because of concern about red blood cell contamination, extracted DNA was further purified using the Genomic DNA Clean & Concentrator-25 kit. Comment on this clone: The specificity of this receptor is unknown. No per-base quality is available; no much larger clone lies one base away.

V loses 4 bases, J loses 4 bases, and the germline ends lie 9 bases apart. Measured from the cysteine to the phenylalanine, the CDR3 is 13 residues long. Only the CDR3 DNA is retained, 39 bases long and in frame from the first base. The CDR1 and CDR2 encoded by the germline V gene are MNHEY and SVGEGT. Recombination linked TRBV6-2 or TRBV6-3 to TRBJ2-3; the D gene cannot be named for sure. The sequence was obtained from a woman between 18 and 55 years old with breast cancer. This material consisted of tissue from the stomach, taken at autopsy. The nucleotides read TGTGCCAGCAGTTTGGCTCTCGCAGATACGCAGTATTTT. Its translation is CASSLALADTQYF.